Listed below are T cell receptor beta chains from one sample, sequenced in a study of shared clonotypes between healthy human individuals. Profiled with immunoSEQ multiplex PCR; TCRdb holds only in-frame clones, not every one. The sample records 1,400,000 or so clones, 98% to 99% being singletons. Sequencing was carried out using naive CD4+ T cells sorted from blood. The receptor set was obtained from a man aged 25-40 years in good health. Both conserved end residues are trimmed from each CDR3. D genes are given only for firm matches. Only part of the rows carry a size: once, few, many, or a class if the clone is expanded.

v_gene: TRBV7-9; d_gene: NA; j_gene: TRBJ1-1; abundance: NA; CDR3aa: ASSLGAGMRTEAF
v_gene: TRBV9; d_gene: TRBD2; j_gene: TRBJ2-7; abundance: once; CDR3aa: ASSVDRGWRGLTELSSYEQY
v_gene: TRBV7-2; d_gene: NA; j_gene: TRBJ1-1; abundance: NA; CDR3aa: ASSLSYRLGDTEAF
v_gene: TRBV19; d_gene: NA; j_gene: TRBJ1-2; abundance: NA; CDR3aa: AVYNYGYT
v_gene: TRBV19; d_gene: TRBD2; j_gene: TRBJ2-1; abundance: once; CDR3aa: ASTSGTSGYNEQF
v_gene: TRBV2; d_gene: NA; j_gene: TRBJ2-3; abundance: NA; CDR3aa: ASSEDGVVDTQY
v_gene: TRBV5-1; d_gene: NA; j_gene: TRBJ2-3; abundance: NA; CDR3aa: ASSYAGPTDTQY
v_gene: TRBV2; d_gene: NA; j_gene: TRBJ1-1; abundance: NA; CDR3aa: ASRRAGEAF
v_gene: TRBV18; d_gene: NA; j_gene: TRBJ1-5; abundance: NA; CDR3aa: ASSPIGINQPQH
v_gene: TRBV25-1; d_gene: NA; j_gene: TRBJ2-5; abundance: NA; CDR3aa: ASRRVQETQY
v_gene: TRBV5-4; d_gene: TRBD1; j_gene: TRBJ2-1; abundance: NA; CDR3aa: ASSLGQPGQAQF
v_gene: TRBV5-5; d_gene: NA; j_gene: TRBJ2-4; abundance: NA; CDR3aa: ASSLSDTKNIQY
v_gene: TRBV7-8; d_gene: TRBD2; j_gene: TRBJ2-1; abundance: NA; CDR3aa: ASSPTVILAGDLALHNEQF
v_gene: TRBV13; d_gene: NA; j_gene: TRBJ2-7; abundance: NA; CDR3aa: ASSSGPRHYEQY
v_gene: TRBV28; d_gene: TRBD2; j_gene: TRBJ2-7; abundance: NA; CDR3aa: ASNPSGETYEQY
v_gene: TRBV7-2; d_gene: TRBD1; j_gene: TRBJ2-7; abundance: NA; CDR3aa: ASSLDTGGLPYEQY
v_gene: TRBV4-3; d_gene: NA; j_gene: TRBJ1-3; abundance: NA; CDR3aa: ASSQDPQRGLGNTIY
v_gene: TRBV15; d_gene: NA; j_gene: TRBJ2-1; abundance: NA; CDR3aa: ATSMAAVGSNEQF
v_gene: TRBV7-2; d_gene: NA; j_gene: TRBJ1-2; abundance: NA; CDR3aa: ASKPAGINYGYT
v_gene: TRBV6-1; d_gene: NA; j_gene: TRBJ2-3; abundance: once; CDR3aa: ASSREGETTDTQY
v_gene: TRBV7-3; d_gene: NA; j_gene: TRBJ2-3; abundance: NA; CDR3aa: ASSLKGEDTQY
v_gene: TRBV5-4; d_gene: NA; j_gene: TRBJ2-3; abundance: NA; CDR3aa: ASSSGPGTHTQY
v_gene: TRBV7-8; d_gene: NA; j_gene: TRBJ2-7; abundance: once; CDR3aa: ASSLERQSYEQY
v_gene: TRBV5-1; d_gene: TRBD1; j_gene: TRBJ2-1; abundance: NA; CDR3aa: ASSPGTGYSEQF
v_gene: TRBV14; d_gene: TRBD2; j_gene: TRBJ2-7; abundance: NA; CDR3aa: ASSREERDSYEQY
v_gene: TRBV25-1; d_gene: NA; j_gene: TRBJ2-6; abundance: NA; CDR3aa: ASSPSSGANVLT
v_gene: TRBV5-1; d_gene: TRBD2; j_gene: TRBJ2-1; abundance: NA; CDR3aa: ASSLVASGRGGANEQF
v_gene: TRBV6-5; d_gene: NA; j_gene: TRBJ2-5; abundance: NA; CDR3aa: APADKETQY
v_gene: TRBV29-1; d_gene: NA; j_gene: TRBJ1-1; abundance: NA; CDR3aa: SVEGGGTEAF
v_gene: TRBV18; d_gene: NA; j_gene: TRBJ2-2; abundance: NA; CDR3aa: ASSPPSRNTGELF
v_gene: TRBV5-1; d_gene: TRBD2; j_gene: TRBJ2-7; abundance: NA; CDR3aa: ASSLGGLAGGEQY
v_gene: TRBV15; d_gene: NA; j_gene: TRBJ1-1; abundance: NA; CDR3aa: ATSRERTPNTEAF
v_gene: TRBV18; d_gene: TRBD2; j_gene: TRBJ2-1; abundance: NA; CDR3aa: ASSSNRGTSGASSYNEQF